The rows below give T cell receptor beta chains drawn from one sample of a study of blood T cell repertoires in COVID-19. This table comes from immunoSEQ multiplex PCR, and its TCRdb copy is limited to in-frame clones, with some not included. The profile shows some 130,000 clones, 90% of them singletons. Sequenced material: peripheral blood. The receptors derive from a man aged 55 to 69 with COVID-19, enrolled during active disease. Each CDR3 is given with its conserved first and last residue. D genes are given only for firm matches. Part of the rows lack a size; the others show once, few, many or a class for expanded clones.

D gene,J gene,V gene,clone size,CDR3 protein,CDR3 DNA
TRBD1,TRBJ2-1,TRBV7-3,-,CASSLKPDRDSEQFF,TGTGCCAGCAGCTTAAAGCCGGACAGGGATAGTGAGCAGTTCTTC
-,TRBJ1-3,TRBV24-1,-,CATSGDSGNTIYF,TGTGCCACCAGTGGAGACTCTGGAAACACCATATATTTT
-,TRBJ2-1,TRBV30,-,CAWSPVSSLNEQFF,TGTGCCTGGAGTCCCGTTAGCAGTTTAAATGAGCAGTTCTTC
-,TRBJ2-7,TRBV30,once,CAWSRESSYEQYF,TGTGCCTGGAGTCGAGAAAGCTCCTACGAGCAGTACTTC
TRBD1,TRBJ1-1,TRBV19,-,CASSPRQGSENTEAFF,TGTGCCAGTAGTCCACGACAGGGGTCGGAGAACACTGAAGCTTTCTTT
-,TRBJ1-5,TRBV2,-,CASSARGKYQNQPQHF,TGTGCCAGCAGCGCGCGGGGCAAATACCAAAACCAGCCCCAGCATTTT
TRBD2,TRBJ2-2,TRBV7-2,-,CASSLGVAGENTGELFF,TGTGCCAGCAGCTTAGGGGTTGCGGGAGAGAACACCGGGGAGCTGTTTTTT
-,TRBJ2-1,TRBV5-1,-,CASSLGRSNEQFF,TGCGCCAGCAGCTTGGGGCGGAGCAATGAGCAGTTCTTC
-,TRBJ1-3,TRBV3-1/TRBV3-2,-,CASSQDRVHGNTIYF,TGTGCCAGCAGCCAAGACAGGGTGCACGGAAACACCATATATTTT
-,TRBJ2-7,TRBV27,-,CASSFSGSYEQYF,TGTGCCAGCAGTTTTTCGGGGTCCTACGAGCAGTACTTC
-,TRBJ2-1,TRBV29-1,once,CSVDGFGGAALYNEQFF,TGCAGCGTTGATGGTTTCGGCGGGGCAGCACTTTACAATGAGCAGTTCTTC
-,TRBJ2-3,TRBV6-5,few,CASRTEGTDTQYF,TGTGCCAGCAGGACAGAGGGCACAGATACGCAGTATTTT
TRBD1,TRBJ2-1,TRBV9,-,CASSVGGQGWYNEQFF,TGTGCCAGCAGCGTAGGAGGACAGGGGTGGTACAATGAGCAGTTCTTC
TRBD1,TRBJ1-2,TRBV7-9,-,CASSGGTAKGYGYTF,TGTGCCAGCAGCGGCGGGACAGCGAAAGGGTATGGCTACACCTTC
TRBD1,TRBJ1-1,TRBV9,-,CASSPLTGLNTEAFF,TGTGCCAGCAGCCCGCTGACAGGGTTGAACACTGAAGCTTTCTTT
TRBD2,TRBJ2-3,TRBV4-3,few,CASSQRASGRPRDTQYF,TGCGCCAGCAGCCAACGTGCTAGCGGGAGACCCAGGGATACGCAGTATTTT
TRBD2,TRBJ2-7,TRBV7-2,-,CASNFNSGTSEQYF,TGTGCCAGCAACTTTAATAGCGGGACGAGCGAGCAGTACTTC
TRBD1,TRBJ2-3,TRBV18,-,CASSPNMDRDTDTQYF,TGTGCCAGCTCACCGAACATGGACAGGGATACAGATACGCAGTATTTT
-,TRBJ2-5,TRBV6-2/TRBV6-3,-,CASSYYSQETQYF,TGTGCCAGCAGTTACTACTCCCAAGAGACCCAGTACTTC
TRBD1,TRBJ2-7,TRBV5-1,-,CASSFISRGRLSYEQYF,TGCGCCAGCAGCTTCATCAGCAGGGGGCGACTGTCCTACGAGCAGTACTTC
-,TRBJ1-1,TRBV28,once,CASSISSEVNTEAFF,TGTGCCAGCAGTATCTCGAGTGAGGTGAACACTGAAGCTTTCTTT
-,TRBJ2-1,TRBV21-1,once,CASTPTSREDYNEQFF,TGTGCCAGCACCCCGACTAGTCGAGAGGACTACAATGAGCAGTTCTTC
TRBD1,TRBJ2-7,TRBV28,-,CASSLGTVTYEQYF,TGTGCCAGCAGTTTAGGGACAGTAACCTACGAGCAGTACTTC
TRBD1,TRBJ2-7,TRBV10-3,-,CAIKGTGGYEQYF,TGTGCCATCAAAGGGACAGGGGGCTACGAGCAGTACTTC
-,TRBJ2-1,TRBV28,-,CASMGPGQYNEQFF,TGTGCCAGCATGGGCCCCGGACAGTACAATGAGCAGTTCTTC
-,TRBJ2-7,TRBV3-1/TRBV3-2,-,CASSQDGPYEQYF,TGTGCCAGCAGCCAAGATGGGCCCTACGAGCAGTACTTC
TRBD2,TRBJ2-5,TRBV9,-,CASSVVGLAGDLETQYF,TGTGCCAGCAGCGTAGTGGGACTAGCGGGAGACTTGGAGACCCAGTACTTC
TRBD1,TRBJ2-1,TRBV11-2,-,CASSSRTGVAYNEQFF,TGTGCCAGCAGCTCCCGGACAGGGGTAGCCTACAATGAGCAGTTCTTC
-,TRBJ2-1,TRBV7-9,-,CASSLPTQGNEQFF,TGTGCCAGCAGCTTACCAACTCAGGGGAATGAGCAGTTCTTC
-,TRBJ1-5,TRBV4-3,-,CASSFRGGNQPQHF,TGCGCCAGCAGCTTCAGGGGAGGGAATCAGCCCCAGCATTTT
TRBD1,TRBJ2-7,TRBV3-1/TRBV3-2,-,CASSVGTEDYEQYF,TGTGCCAGCAGCGTCGGGACAGAAGACTACGAGCAGTACTTC
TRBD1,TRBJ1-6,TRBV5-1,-,CASSSGQGNSPLHF,TGCGCCAGCAGCTCCGGACAGGGTAATTCACCCCTCCACTTT
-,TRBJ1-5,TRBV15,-,CATSKILTGSNQPQHF,TGTGCCACCAGCAAAATTTTGACAGGTAGCAATCAGCCCCAGCATTTT
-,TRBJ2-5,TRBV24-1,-,CATSDPRTRGETQYF,TGTGCCACCAGTGATCCCAGGACCCGGGGGGAGACCCAGTACTTC
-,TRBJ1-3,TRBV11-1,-,CASSLSGSHSGNTIYF,TGTGCCAGCAGCTTATCCGGGAGCCACTCTGGAAACACCATATATTTT
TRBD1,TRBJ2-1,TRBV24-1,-,CATSDPRTGGGDEQFF,TGTGCCACCAGTGACCCACGGACAGGGGGGGGCGATGAGCAGTTCTTC
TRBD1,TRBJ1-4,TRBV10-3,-,CAIKGQQNEKLFF,TGTGCCATCAAGGGACAGCAAAATGAAAAACTGTTTTTT
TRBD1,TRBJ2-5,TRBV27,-,CASSFSGQEETQYF,TGTGCCAGCAGTTTCTCCGGACAGGAAGAGACCCAGTACTTC
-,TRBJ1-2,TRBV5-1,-,CASTYGVEDGYTF,TGCGCCAGCACCTACGGAGTTGAGGATGGCTACACCTTC
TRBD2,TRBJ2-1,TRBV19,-,CASRPGTTFYNEQFF,TGTGCCAGTAGACCCGGGACTACTTTCTACAATGAGCAGTTCTTC
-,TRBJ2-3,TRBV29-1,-,CSVVTVGGFADTQYF,TGCAGCGTTGTAACCGTTGGCGGGTTTGCAGATACGCAGTATTTT
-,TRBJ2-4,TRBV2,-,CASSVMVELNIQYF,TGTGCCAGCAGTGTTATGGTTGAACTCAACATTCAGTACTTC
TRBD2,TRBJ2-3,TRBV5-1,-,CASSGTSGVGTDTQYF,TGCGCCAGCAGCGGGACTAGCGGGGTCGGGACAGATACGCAGTATTTT
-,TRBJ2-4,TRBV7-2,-,CASSLAGASPLAKNIQYF,TGTGCCAGCAGCTTAGCGGGGGCTAGCCCGTTAGCCAAAAACATTCAGTACTTC
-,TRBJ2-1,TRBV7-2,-,CASSLFDEQFF,TGTGCCAGCAGCTTATTCGATGAGCAGTTCTTC